These 17 T cell receptor beta chains were sequenced from one sample in a study of blood T cell repertoires in COVID-19. Sequencing was performed with immunoSEQ multiplex PCR; in TCRdb, only in-frame clones are kept and a portion is missing. The table shows 200,000 to 300,000 clones, with approximately 90% occurring only once. Sequencing was done on a sample of PBMCs or T cells enriched from blood (not recorded which). These receptors were collected from a man between 40 and 49 years old who had recovered from COVID-19.

The rearrangement links TRBV28 to TRBJ1-5; unclear D gene. The germline V gene has CDR1 MDHEN and CDR2 SYDVKM. The V end was cut by 2 bases, the J end by 2 bases, with 13 bases between. The CDR3 length is 16 residues. The CDR3 coding sequence is TGTGCCAGCAGTTTAAGGGAGCAGGTGGGCAATCAGCCCCAGCATTTT. Residues: CASSLREQVGNQPQHF.

CDR3 sequence reads: CASSFDRGVTEAFF. The CDR3 region has the DNA TGTGCCAGCAGCTTCGACAGGGGCGTGACTGAAGCTTTCTTT. This chain uses TRBV16 with TRBJ1-1, with TRBD1 matching over 8 bases. The CDR3 runs to 14 residues. V lost 5 bases, J lost 5 bases, and 7 bases stayed unmatched. Looked up from germline, CDR1 is KGHSY and CDR2 is FQNENV.

This chain links TRBV10-2 with TRBJ1-5; 12 nucleotides line up with TRBD1. The germline gives CDR1 WSHSY, CDR2 SAAADI. The trim removed 7 bases at V and 0 bases at J, leaving 13 bases unmatched. This CDR3 has 19 amino acids. The CDR3 DNA reads as TGCGCCAGCAAGAGAGGGACAGGGGGCGGTCTTACTAGCAATCAGCCCCAGCATTTT. Translating gives CASKRGTGGGLTSNQPQHF.

The chain has TRBV18 and TRBJ1-2; weak D call: TRBD1 (5 bases). CDR3 size: 14 residues. The germline gives CDR1 KGHSH, CDR2 LQKENI. V was trimmed by 5 bases and J by 1 base, leaving 11 bases between them. The CDR3 nucleotides read TGTGCCAGCTCAGACAGCCGCTATAACTATGGCTACACCTTC. Translation: CASSDSRYNYGYTF.

This chain uses TRBV19 with TRBJ1-2, with unresolved D. The germline V gene has CDR1 LNHDA and CDR2 SQIVND (reference sequence). This CDR3 comprises 16 residues. V was trimmed by 5 bases and J by 2 bases, leaving 18 bases between them. The chain's CDR3 is CASSPPPGRLNYGYTF. The CDR3 DNA is TGTGCCAGTAGTCCTCCCCCGGGTCGCTTAAACTATGGCTACACCTTC.

This chain connects TRBV6-5 to TRBJ2-5; maybe TRBD2 (5 bases). CDR1 is MNHEY, CDR2 SVGAGI, per germline. The V and J ends lost 2 bases and 3 bases respectively, with 13 bases between them. The CDR3 extends over 15 amino acids. The CDR3 spells CASSYRWESEETQYF. CDR3 nucleotides: TGTGCCAGCAGTTACAGGTGGGAGAGCGAAGAGACCCAGTACTTC.

This sequence joins TRBV2 and TRBJ2-7; TRBD1 agrees at 12 bases. CDR1 SNHLY and CDR2 FYNNEI come from the germline V gene. Trimming took 6 bases from V and 9 from J; bases not matched to a gene: 15. The CDR3 loop spans 16 amino acids. CDR3 coding DNA: TGTGCCAGCAGCAGGGGGACAGGGGGCGTGATAGGCGGGCAGTACTTC. It yields the protein CASSRGTGGVIGGQYF. The complete variable domain, with remaining parts taken from reference TRBV2 and TRBJ2-7, reads EPEVTQTPSHQVTQMGQEVILRCVPISNHLYFYWYRQILGQKVEFLVSFYNNEISEKSEIFDDQFSVERPDGSNFTLKIRSTKLEDSAMYFCASSRGTGGVIGGQYFGPGTRLTVT.

The CDR3 DNA follows: TGCGCCAGCAGCCGAAACCCAGGCGGGAGAGGAGATACGCAGTATTTT. Translating gives CASSRNPGGRGDTQYF. The J gene is TRBJ2-3, the V gene TRBV5-1; TRBD2 matches at 7 bases. J lost 5 bases, V lost 4 bases, and 13 bases had no gene match. This CDR3 is built from 16 residues. CDR1 is SGHRS, CDR2 YFSETQ, per germline.

This chain joins TRBV5-1 and TRBJ1-1, with a tentative D call TRBD1 (6 bases). The CDR3 spans 16 residues. The germline V and J ends were trimmed by 2 bases and 1 base, with 15 bases remaining between them. Germline loops: CDR1 SGHRS, CDR2 YFSETQ. The chain's CDR3 is CASSLGPGGRNTEAFF. The CDR3 coding sequence is TGCGCCAGCAGCTTAGGACCGGGGGGCCGGAACACTGAAGCTTTCTTT. Drawing the rest from reference TRBV5-1 and TRBJ1-1, the complete variable domain is KAGVTQTPRYLIKTRGQQVTLSCSPISGHRSVSWYQQTPGQGLQFLFEYFSETQRNKGNFPGRFSGRQFSNSRSEMNVSTLELGDSALYLCASSLGPGGRNTEAFFGQGTRLTVV.

This chain links TRBV9 with TRBJ2-1; TRBD1 matches 8 bases. J lost 1 base, V lost 3 bases, and 12 bases had no gene match. The CDR3 totals 18 residues. Germline V gene sequence: CDR1 SGDLS, CDR2 YYNGEE. The CDR3 DNA is TGTGCCAGCAGCGAAAAGCAACAGGGGGTCTGGTCCTACAATGAGCAGTTCTTC. Translating it yields CASSEKQQGVWSYNEQFF. Full variable domain (outside the CDR3, taken from reference TRBV9 and TRBJ2-1): DSGVTQTPKHLITATGQRVTLRCSPRSGDLSVYWYQQSLDQGLQFLIQYYNGEERAKGNILERFSAQQFPDLHSELNLSSLELGDSALYFCASSEKQQGVWSYNEQFFGPGTRLTVL.

This chain links TRBV9 with TRBJ2-5; tentatively, D is TRBD2 (6 bases). Germline V CDR1 and CDR2: SGDLS, YYNGEE. This CDR3 has 16 amino acids. Trimming took 0 bases from V and 0 from J, leaving 12 bases between them. In DNA, the CDR3 is TGTGCCAGCAGCGTAGGGGTAGCGGTGTACCAAGAGACCCAGTACTTC. Translation: CASSVGVAVYQETQYF.

CDR3 residues: CSASSPLAGGLTDTQYF. Written as DNA, the CDR3 is TGCAGTGCTAGTTCCCCTCTAGCGGGAGGCCTTACAGATACGCAGTATTTT. The chain joins TRBV20-1 to TRBJ2-3, with 11 bases fitting TRBD2. In germline, CDR1 is DFQATT, CDR2 SNEGSKA (reference sequence). The CDR3 spans 17 residues. The V gene end was trimmed by 3 bases and the J gene end by 3 bases; junction bases not matched to a gene: 11.

This clone was detected only once. This chain joins TRBV7-3 and TRBJ2-7; TRBD1 agrees at 10 bases. The length of the CDR3 is 18 residues. In germline, CDR1 is SGHTA, CDR2 FQGTGA. J lost 2 bases, V lost 2 bases, and 12 bases had no gene match. CDR3 sequence reads: CASSLGPPGQGTTYEQYF. CDR3 DNA: TGTGCCAGCAGCTTAGGGCCTCCGGGACAGGGGACCACCTACGAGCAGTACTTC.

The chain combines TRBV5-1 with TRBJ2-2; no definite D call. This CDR3 has 16 amino acids. Trimming took 4 bases from V and 0 from J, leaving 13 bases between them. In germline, CDR1 is SGHRS, CDR2 YFSETQ. The CDR3 DNA sequence: TGCGCCAGCAGCCCACGACTGGATACGAACACCGGGGAGCTGTTTTTT. Amino acids: CASSPRLDTNTGELFF.

This clone was detected once. This sequence joins TRBV24-1 and TRBJ1-4; TRBD1 matches 9 bases. CDR1 and CDR2 (germline): KGHDR, SFDVKD. The V gene end was trimmed by 3 bases and the J gene end by 8 bases; junction bases not matched to a gene: 6. The CDR3 sequence is 15 residues long. CDR3 loop: CATSDRQGGQEKLFF. CDR3 coding DNA: TGTGCCACCAGTGATCGACAGGGGGGACAAGAAAAACTGTTTTTT.

Points on this clone: This specimen includes other DNA sequences encoding the same CDR3. The rearrangement uses TRBV2 and TRBJ2-1; D might be TRBD2 (7 bases). Germline V gene lookup returns CDR1 SNHLY and CDR2 FYNNEI. The CDR3 spans 14 residues. Trimming took off 8 bases at V and 0 bases at J, with 11 bases between the two ends. The CDR3 DNA sequence: TGTGCCAGCGGAGGGGGGGCCTCCTACAATGAGCAGTTCTTC. Translating gives CASGGGASYNEQFF.

The V gene is TRBV18, the J gene TRBJ1-1; D call uncertain. CDR1 and CDR2 (germline): KGHSH, LQKENI. Between the trimmed V and J ends, which lost 3 bases and 4 bases, there was a span of 6 bases. The CDR3 is 12 residues long. DNA for the CDR3: TGTGCCAGCTCACCCAGGCTCACTGAAGCTTTCTTT. Its protein is CASSPRLTEAFF.